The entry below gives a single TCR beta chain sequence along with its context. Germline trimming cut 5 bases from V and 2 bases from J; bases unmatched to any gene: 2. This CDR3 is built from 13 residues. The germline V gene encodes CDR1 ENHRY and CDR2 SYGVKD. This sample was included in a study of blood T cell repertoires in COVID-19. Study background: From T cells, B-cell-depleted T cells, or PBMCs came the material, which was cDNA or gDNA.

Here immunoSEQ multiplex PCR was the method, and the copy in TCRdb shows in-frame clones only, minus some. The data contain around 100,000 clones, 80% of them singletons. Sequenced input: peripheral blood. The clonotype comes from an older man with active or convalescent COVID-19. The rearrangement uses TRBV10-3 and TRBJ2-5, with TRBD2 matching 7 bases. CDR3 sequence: CAISQREQETQYF. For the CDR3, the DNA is TGTGCCATCAGTCAGCGGGAACAAGAGACCCAGTACTTC.